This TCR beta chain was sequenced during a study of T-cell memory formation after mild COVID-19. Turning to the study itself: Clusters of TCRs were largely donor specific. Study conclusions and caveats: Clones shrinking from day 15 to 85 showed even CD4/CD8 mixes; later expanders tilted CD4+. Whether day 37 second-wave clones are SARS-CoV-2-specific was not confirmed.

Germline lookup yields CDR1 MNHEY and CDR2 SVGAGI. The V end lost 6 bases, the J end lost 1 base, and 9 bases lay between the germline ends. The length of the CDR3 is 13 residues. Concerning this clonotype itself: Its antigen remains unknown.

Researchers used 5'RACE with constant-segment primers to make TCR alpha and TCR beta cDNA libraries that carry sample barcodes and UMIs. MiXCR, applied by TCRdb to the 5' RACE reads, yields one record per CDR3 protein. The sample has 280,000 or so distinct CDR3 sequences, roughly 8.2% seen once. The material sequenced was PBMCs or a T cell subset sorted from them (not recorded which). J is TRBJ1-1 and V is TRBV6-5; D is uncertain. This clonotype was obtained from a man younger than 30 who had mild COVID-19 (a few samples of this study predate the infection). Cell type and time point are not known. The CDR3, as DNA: TGTGCCAGCAGAGGGTTCCGGAACACTGAAGCTTTCTTT. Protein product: CASRGFRNTEAFF.